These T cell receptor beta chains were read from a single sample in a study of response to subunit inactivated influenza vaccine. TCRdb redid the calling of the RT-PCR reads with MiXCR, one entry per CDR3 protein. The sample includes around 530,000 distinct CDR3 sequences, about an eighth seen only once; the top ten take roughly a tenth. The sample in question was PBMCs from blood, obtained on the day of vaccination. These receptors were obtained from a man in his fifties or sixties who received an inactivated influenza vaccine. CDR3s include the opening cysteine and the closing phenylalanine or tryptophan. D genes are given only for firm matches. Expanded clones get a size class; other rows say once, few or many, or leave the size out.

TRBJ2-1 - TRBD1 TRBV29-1 CSVDHRGTGVDEQFF TGCAGCGTTGATCACAGGGGGACGGGAGTGGATGAGCAGTTCTTC
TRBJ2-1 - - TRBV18 CASSPLEGRYNEQFF TGTGCCAGCTCACCGTTGGAGGGGAGGTACAATGAGCAGTTCTTC
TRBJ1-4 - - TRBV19 CATSLGRGRSNEKLFF TGTGCCACCAGCTTGGGGCGCGGAAGGTCTAATGAAAAACTGTTTTTT
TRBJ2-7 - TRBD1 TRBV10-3 CAIKPGQGSHEQYF TGTGCCATCAAGCCGGGACAGGGGTCCCACGAGCAGTACTTC
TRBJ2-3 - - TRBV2 CAIEEDTQYF TGTGCCATCGAGGAAGATACGCAGTATTTT
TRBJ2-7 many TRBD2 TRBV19 CASSITSGSYEQYF TGTGCCAGTAGTATAACTAGCGGGAGCTACGAGCAGTACTTC
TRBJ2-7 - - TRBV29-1 CSVAPSGIYEQYF TGCAGCGTTGCTCCCAGCGGCATCTACGAGCAGTACTTC
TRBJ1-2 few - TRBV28 CASSPRVYGYTF TGTGCCAGCAGTCCCAGGGTCTATGGCTACACCTTC
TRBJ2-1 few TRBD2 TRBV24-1 CATSGGSGGMNEQFF TGTGCCACCAGTGGTGGTAGCGGGGGTATGAATGAGCAGTTCTTC
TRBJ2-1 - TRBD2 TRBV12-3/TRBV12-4 CASSDVAGGYRYNEQFF TGTGCCAGCAGCGACGTAGCGGGAGGGTATAGGTACAATGAGCAGTTCTTC
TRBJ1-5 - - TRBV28 CASSSPLLRVYSNQPQHF TGTGCCAGCAGTTCCCCCCTTTTAAGGGTTTATAGCAATCAGCCCCAGCATTTT
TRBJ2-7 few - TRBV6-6 CASSPKAYEQYF TGTGCCAGCAGCCCTAAAGCGTACGAGCAGTACTTC
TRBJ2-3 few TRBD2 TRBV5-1 CASSLLISPSGASTDTQYF TGCGCCAGCAGCTTGTTGATTTCGCCTAGCGGAGCTAGCACAGATACGCAGTATTTT
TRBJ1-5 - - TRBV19 CASSKDVGNQPQHF TGTGCCAGTAGTAAGGACGTCGGCAATCAGCCCCAGCATTTT
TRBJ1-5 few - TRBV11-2 CASSLSLGQPQHF TGTGCCAGCAGCTTGAGTTTGGGTCAGCCCCAGCATTTT
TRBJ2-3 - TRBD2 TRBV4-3 CASSVGLFVDTQYF TGCGCCAGCAGCGTGGGACTATTCGTAGATACGCAGTATTTT
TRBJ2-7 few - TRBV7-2 CASSLVGPGSGSYEQYF TGTGCCAGCAGCTTAGTGGGGCCGGGATCGGGGTCCTACGAGCAGTACTTC
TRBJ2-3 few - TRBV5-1 CASSFDGGTSTDTQYF TGCGCCAGCAGCTTCGACGGGGGAACTAGCACAGATACGCAGTATTTT
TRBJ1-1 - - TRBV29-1 CSGDLGNTEAFF TGCAGCGGGGACCTCGGGAACACTGAAGCTTTCTTT
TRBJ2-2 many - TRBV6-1 CASTLGNTGELFF TGTGCCAGCACCTTGGGGAACACCGGGGAGCTGTTTTTT
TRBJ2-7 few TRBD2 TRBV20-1 CSAEREGPTILGAYEQYF TGCAGTGCGGAGCGGGAGGGCCCCACTATTTTGGGCGCCTACGAGCAGTACTTC